The TCR beta chain under discussion was sequenced for a study of blood T cell repertoires in COVID-19. The overall study: The United States, Italy and Spain provided the acute and convalescent COVID-19 samples. In each case, the material was cDNA or gDNA derived from T cells, B-cell-depleted T cells, or PBMCs.

Produced via immunoSEQ multiplex PCR; TCRdb's table is partial and in-frame only. The sample has over 15,000 clones, roughly 80% seen once. The clonotype originates from a man in his 70s with active or convalescent COVID-19. Sequenced: peripheral blood.

The CDR3 here is CASSYRDRGTEAFF. CDR3 DNA: TGCGCCAGCTCCTACCGGGACAGGGGCACTGAAGCTTTCTTT. The rearrangement links TRBV10-2 to TRBJ1-1, with 10 nucleotides matching TRBD1. The V gene's germline CDR1 is WSHSY and CDR2 SAAADI. The CDR3 length is 14 residues. Losses at the gene ends were 8 bases for V and 4 bases for J; bases not matched to a gene: 7.